This T cell receptor beta chain was identified in a study of blood T cells in healthy people across ages. Germline CDR1 reads SGHRS; CDR2 reads YFSETQ. The CDR3 has 14 amino acids. V was clipped by 4 bases and J by 7 bases; unmatched bases: 8. Samples had at least 6.5 million PBMCs isolated from them. Next came a second PCR, run for about 7 to 11 cycles, which used a sample-barcoded 5' primer along with a J-beta primer mix. Tags on each cDNA molecule came from a template-switch adaptor with 12 random nucleotides. TCRdb processed the 5' RACE reads anew with MiXCR; each CDR3 protein has one entry. The sample lists hundreds of thousands of distinct CDR3 sequences, 29% occurring once. This clonotype was observed at least ten times.

Sequencing was carried out using blood. This sequence was found in an elderly woman in good health. J is TRBJ2-1 and V is TRBV5-1; 7 bases line up with TRBD1. In nucleotides, the CDR3 is TGCGCCAGCAGCCCACCGGGACAGAGAAATGAGCAGTTCTTC. Protein product: CASSPPGQRNEQFF.